Following are 27 T cell receptor beta chains from one sample sequenced in a study of control samples from healthy donors and cancer patients. Sequencing used immunoSEQ multiplex PCR; TCRdb keeps in-frame clones, though not all of them. The sample lists 140,000 or so clones; about 91% were seen once. Sequencing was done on a sample of blood. The receptors were gathered from a man aged 30 to 45 in good health.

The rearrangement joins TRBV18 to TRBJ2-2, with TRBD1 matching 8 bases. From germline, CDR1 is KGHSH and CDR2 LQKENI. The V and J ends lost 3 bases and 5 bases, in that order; junction bases with no gene match: 5. The CDR3 spans 15 residues. In nucleotides, the CDR3 is TGTGCCAGCTCACCTGGGACAGGAAGGACCGGGGAGCTGTTTTTT. It specifies CASSPGTGRTGELFF.

This clone was detected only a few times. The rearrangement uses TRBV2 and TRBJ1-2, with 10 bases matching TRBD1. V gave up 5 bases and J gave up 5 bases; unmatched junction bases: 2. CDR3 length: 13 amino acids. CDR1 and CDR2 (germline): SNHLY, FYNNEI. In nucleotides, the CDR3 is TGTGCCAGCAGTTGGGACAGGGGTTATGGCTACACCTTC. As protein: CASSWDRGYGYTF.

The chain links TRBV7-3 to TRBJ2-1, with 9 bases aligning to TRBD2. V dropped 6 bases and J dropped 5; count of bases not matched to a gene: 8. CDR3 size: 15 residues. Germline CDR1 and CDR2: SGHTA and FQGTGA. The CDR3 sequence is CASRVSGGANNEQFF. CDR3 DNA sequence: TGTGCCAGCAGGGTTAGCGGGGGCGCAAACAATGAGCAGTTCTTC.

The chain is built from TRBV27 and TRBJ2-1; 8 bases fit TRBD2. Germline V gives CDR1 MNHEY, CDR2 SMNVEV (reference sequence). The V segment lost 1 base and the J segment 3 bases; nucleotides outside the gene matches: 2. CDR3 size: 15 residues. This chain's CDR3 is CASSLFLAGYNEQFF. The CDR3 DNA reads TGTGCCAGCAGTTTATTCCTAGCGGGCTACAATGAGCAGTTCTTC.

The chain combines TRBV21-1 with TRBJ2-7. TRBV21-1 is a recognized pseudogene. The CDR3 is made up of 16 amino acids. The CDR3 loop reads CASSKRGGQRSYEQYF. Here the CDR3 DNA reads TGTGCCAGCAGCAAAAGGGGGGGACAGCGCTCCTACGAGCAGTACTTC.

This clone was recorded only once. The chain is built from TRBV28 and TRBJ1-1; TRBD1 matches 10 bases. The ends lost 4 bases at V and 0 bases at J; junction bases unmatched: 5. Germline-derived CDR1 and CDR2 are MDHEN and SYDVKM. The CDR3 has 16 residues. The CDR3 protein is CASSSGTGVLNTEAFF. DNA of the CDR3: TGTGCCAGCAGTTCTGGGACAGGGGTACTGAACACTGAAGCTTTCTTT.

This clone was seen once. The V and J genes are TRBV7-2 and TRBJ2-4; D uncertain. This CDR3 is 12 amino acids long. V lost 5 bases and J 9 bases, leaving 11 bases between the germline ends. Germline V gives CDR1 SGHTA, CDR2 FQGNSA. CDR3 bases: TGTGCCAGCAGCGAATCGTACGGCATTCAGTACTTC. Protein product: CASSESYGIQYF.

The rearrangement uses TRBV19 and TRBJ1-2; 8 bases align to TRBD1. Germline V gives CDR1 LNHDA, CDR2 SQIVND (reference sequence). The ends lost 3 bases at V and 6 bases at J; junction bases unmatched: 3. The CDR3 sequence is 13 residues long. CDR3 region: CASSMDRVDGYTF. The CDR3 nucleotides are TGTGCCAGTAGTATGGACAGGGTAGATGGCTACACCTTC.

This chain connects TRBV13 to TRBJ2-6; D not resolved. CDR3 length: 15 amino acids. Germline CDR1 and CDR2: PRHDT and FYEKMQ (reference sequence). Trimming cost V 2 bases and J 0 bases, with 5 bases left between them. This CDR3 reads CASSLLASGANVLTF. As DNA, the CDR3 is TGTGCCAGCAGCTTATTGGCCTCTGGGGCCAACGTCCTGACTTTC.

This chain joins TRBV5-1 and TRBJ2-2; D may match TRBD1 or TRBD2 (5 bases each). The CDR3 is 12 residues long. Germline V CDR1 and CDR2: SGHRS, YFSETQ. V shed 7 bases and J shed 4 bases, with 8 bases lying between them. CDR3 region: CASGGFTGELFF. The CDR3, as DNA: TGCGCCAGCGGGGGATTCACCGGGGAGCTGTTTTTT. The entire variable domain, with the rest obtained from reference TRBV5-1 and TRBJ2-2, is as follows: KAGVTQTPRYLIKTRGQQVTLSCSPISGHRSVSWYQQTPGQGLQFLFEYFSETQRNKGNFPGRFSGRQFSNSRSEMNVSTLELGDSALYLCASGGFTGELFFGEGSRLTVL.

This sequence joins TRBV30 and TRBJ2-2; D is unclear. CDR1 GTSNPN and CDR2 SVGIG come from the germline V gene (reference sequence). This CDR3 is 15 amino acids long. Between the trimmed V and J ends, which lost 2 bases and 4 bases, there was a span of 14 bases. CDR3 DNA sequence: TGTGCCTGGAGTAGAACAGACTCGAGCACCGGGGAGCTGTTTTTT. It is translated as CAWSRTDSSTGELFF. Full variable domain (remainder filled in from reference TRBV30 and TRBJ2-2): SQTIHQWPATLVQPVGSPLSLECTVEGTSNPNLYWYRQAAGRGLQLLFYSVGIGQISSEVPQNLSASRPQDRQFILSSKKLLLSDSGFYLCAWSRTDSSTGELFFGEGSRLTVL.

V is TRBV10-2 and J is TRBJ1-3; no reliable D call. From germline, CDR1 is WSHSY and CDR2 SAAADI. This CDR3 region has 15 residues. With 0 bases removed from V and 2 bases from J, the gap between germline ends came to 8 bases. The CDR3 region is CASSESLGTGNTIYF. The CDR3 DNA reads TGCGCCAGCAGTGAGTCGTTGGGGACTGGAAACACCATATATTTT.

This chain uses TRBV5-5 with TRBJ1-5; TRBD1 agrees at 9 bases. V lost 4 bases to trimming and J lost 0 bases; unmatched junction nucleotides: 5. Germline CDR1 SGHKS, CDR2 YYEKEE (reference sequence). CDR3 size: 16 residues. CDR3 in amino acids: CASSPGTGNSNQPQHF. The CDR3 DNA sequence: TGTGCCAGCAGCCCCGGGACAGGGAATAGCAATCAGCCCCAGCATTTT.

The sample holds one count of this clone. This chain connects TRBV9 to TRBJ1-2; TRBD1 might be the D (6 bases). Germline assignment: CDR1 SGDLS and CDR2 YYNGEE. The CDR3 runs to 15 residues. V gave up 4 bases and J gave up 3 bases, with 16 bases separating them. In nucleotides, the CDR3 is TGTGCCAGCAGCCCCGAAGGGGGATTTGACTATGGCTACACCTTC. This translates into CASSPEGGFDYGYTF.

This clone came up a few times. This chain links TRBV13 with TRBJ1-2; D not resolved. V was pared by 5 bases and J by 8 bases, with 12 bases between. This CDR3 spans 12 amino acids. Germline CDR1 PRHDT, CDR2 FYEKMQ (reference sequence). In DNA form, the CDR3 reads TGTGCCAGCAGCCGGAGGGAGATGGGCTACACCTTC. This translates into CASSRREMGYTF. Drawing the rest from reference TRBV13 and TRBJ1-2, the complete variable domain is AAGVIQSPRHLIKEKRETATLKCYPIPRHDTVYWYQQGPGQDPQFLISFYEKMQSDKGSIPDRFSAQQFSDYHSELNMSSLELGDSALYFCASSRREMGYTFGSGTRLTVV.

J is TRBJ1-5 and V is TRBV19; possible D gene TRBD1, 5 bases. With 4 bases removed from V and 4 bases from J, the gap between germline ends came to 11 bases. This CDR3 is built from 14 residues. The germline gives CDR1 LNHDA, CDR2 SQIVND (reference sequence). The CDR3 DNA sequence: TGTGCCAGTAGTAACCAGGGAAGTAATCAGCCCCAGCATTTT. This gives the protein CASSNQGSNQPQHF.

Worth noting for this clone: Different DNA sequences within this sample yield the same CDR3. CDR3 coding DNA: TGTGCCAGCAGCTTAGGGACAGCTAACTATGGCTACACCTTC. Translation gives CASSLGTANYGYTF. This chain connects TRBV7-9 to TRBJ1-2; possible D gene TRBD1, 6 bases. The ends were cut back, 1 base at V and 0 bases at J, with 6 bases in the middle. The germline gives CDR1 SEHNR, CDR2 FQNEAQ (reference sequence). The CDR3 loop spans 14 amino acids.

The CDR3 DNA reads TGTGCCAGCAGTTTCCAGGGAACACCCCTCCACTTT. Its protein product is CASSFQGTPLHF. This chain links TRBV27 with TRBJ1-6; maybe TRBD1 (5 bases). This CDR3 comprises 12 residues. Germline assignment: CDR1 MNHEY and CDR2 SMNVEV (reference sequence). Trimming took off 3 bases at V and 11 bases at J, with 8 bases between the two ends.

This chain links TRBV7-3 with TRBJ2-3, with 8 bases aligning to TRBD2. Germline CDR1 is SGHTA and CDR2 is FQGTGA. The CDR3 extends over 16 amino acids. V shed 1 base, J shed 2 bases, and the junction held 5 bases outside the gene matches. As DNA, the CDR3 is TGTGCCAGCAGCTTAAGGCAGCGGGGGAACACAGATACGCAGTATTTT. Translation: CASSLRQRGNTDTQYF.

DNA of the CDR3: TGCGCCAGCAGCTCGGACCTTGCAACTAATGAAAAACTGTTTTTT. Its translation: CASSSDLATNEKLFF. The rearrangement uses TRBV5-1 and TRBJ1-4; D is unclear. The germline V gene has CDR1 SGHRS and CDR2 YFSETQ. Trimming shortened V by 3 bases and J by 0 bases, and 9 bases separated the two germline ends. The CDR3 is 15 amino acids.

This rearrangement joins TRBV6-5 to TRBJ2-1; maybe TRBD2 (7 bases). Trimming stripped 6 bases from V and 8 bases from J, with 20 bases between. The CDR3 consists of 15 residues. Germline loops: CDR1 MNHEY, CDR2 SVGAGI. The CDR3 loop is CASRVVGGPLDEQFF. In DNA form, the CDR3 reads TGTGCCAGCAGGGTGGTGGGGGGGCCTTTGGATGAGCAGTTCTTC.

The V call is TRBV19, the J call TRBJ1-4; D perhaps matches TRBD1 (5 bases). V shed 0 bases and J shed 7 bases, with 15 bases lying between them. Germline V lookup: CDR1 LNHDA, CDR2 SQIVND (reference sequence). CDR3 length: 16 residues. CDR3 protein: CASSIDGAGSGEKLFF. The CDR3 nucleotides are TGTGCCAGTAGTATAGATGGGGCCGGTTCCGGTGAAAAACTGTTTTTT.

The genes are TRBV10-3 and TRBJ2-1; D possibly corresponds to TRBD1 (5 bases). Per the germline V gene, CDR1 is ENHRY and CDR2 is SYGVKD. The CDR3 length is 17 residues. With 5 bases removed from V and 6 bases from J, the gap between germline ends came to 23 bases. This chain's CDR3 is CAISLGTQGILGNEQFF. The CDR3 bases are TGTGCCATCAGTTTGGGAACGCAGGGAATCCTCGGCAATGAGCAGTTCTTC.

The rearrangement joins TRBV6-5 to TRBJ2-1; 8 bases fit TRBD2. The CDR3 covers 15 residues. Germline values: CDR1 MNHEY, CDR2 SVGAGI. Trimming removed 5 bases from V and 3 bases from J; junction bases left unmatched: 6. CDR3 sequence reads: CASSPQRGYYNEQFF. CDR3 DNA: TGTGCCAGCAGTCCTCAGCGGGGGTACTACAATGAGCAGTTCTTC.

The chain links TRBV5-4 to TRBJ1-2; TRBD1 is a possible D gene (6 bases). Trimming pared 3 bases from V and 6 bases from J, leaving 18 bases between. This CDR3 has 15 amino acids. The germline CDR1 and CDR2 sequences are SGHNT and YYREEE (reference sequence). CDR3 loop: CASSSLRGGEDGYTF. The CDR3 nucleotides read TGTGCCAGCAGCTCGCTAAGAGGGGGAGAAGATGGCTACACCTTC. Based on the CDR3 plus reference TRBV5-4 and TRBJ1-2, the full variable domain is ETGVTQSPTHLIKTRGQQVTLRCSSQSGHNTVSWYQQALGQGPQFIFQYYREEENGRGNFPPRFSGLQFPNYSSELNVNALELDDSALYLCASSSLRGGEDGYTFGSGTRLTVV.

This chain's CDR3 is CAWSVLTGGTEAFF. The CDR3 bases are TGTGCCTGGAGTGTTCTCACGGGAGGCACTGAAGCTTTCTTT. This chain uses TRBV30 with TRBJ1-1; D gene ambiguous. Germline-derived CDR1 and CDR2 are GTSNPN and SVGIG (reference sequence). The CDR3 totals 14 residues. Trimming stripped 0 bases from V and 4 bases from J, with 12 bases between.

J is TRBJ2-7 and V is TRBV7-9; TRBD2 matches at 10 bases. CDR1 and CDR2 from the germline V gene are SEHNR and FQNEAQ (reference sequence). The length of the CDR3 is 17 residues. With V trimmed by 5 bases and J by 2 bases, 12 bases remained unmatched. CDR3: CASSATPLAGATYEQYF. CDR3 sequence (DNA): TGTGCCAGCAGCGCGACACCCCTAGCGGGGGCCACCTACGAGCAGTACTTC. Full variable domain (outside the CDR3, taken from reference TRBV7-9 and TRBJ2-7): DTGVSQNPRHKITKRGQNVTFRCDPISEHNRLYWYRQTLGQGPEFLTYFQNEAQLEKSRLLSDRFSAERPKGSFSTLEIQRTEQGDSAMYLCASSATPLAGATYEQYFGPGTRLTVT.